The rows below give T cell receptor beta chains drawn from one sample of a study of T cell responses to AZD1222 COVID-19 vaccine. Some clones are missing from TCRdb's copy, which holds only in-frame ones; the method was immunoSEQ multiplex PCR. The sample records 150,000 to 200,000 clones, 90% to 95% being singletons. The sequencing used peripheral blood, collected on day 0 of AZD1222 vaccination. All receptors derive from an adult in good health. CDR3s include the opening cysteine and the closing phenylalanine or tryptophan. A D gene is named only where the DNA matches it firmly. Clone size is not always given. Where it is, it says once, few, many or a class for expanded clones.

>TRBV10-3|TRBJ2-3|.|TRBD2
CAISAPSSGRTDTQYF
TGTGCCATCAGTGCCCCGTCTAGCGGGCGCACAGATACGCAGTATTTT
>TRBV27|TRBJ1-1|.|.
CASSSHYSGTVNTEAFF
TGTGCCAGCAGTTCCCACTATTCCGGGACGGTGAACACTGAAGCTTTCTTT
>TRBV7-8|TRBJ1-5|.|.
CASSLGQASNQPQHF
TGTGCCAGCAGCCTAGGACAAGCTAGCAATCAGCCCCAGCATTTT
>TRBV27|TRBJ2-3|.|.
CASSQTRESTDTQYF
TGTGCCAGCAGTCAAACGCGGGAAAGCACAGATACGCAGTATTTT
>TRBV6-5|TRBJ1-1|.|.
CASQREPGNTEAFF
TGTGCCAGCCAAAGGGAGCCCGGGAACACTGAAGCTTTCTTT
>TRBV6-2/TRBV6-3|TRBJ2-7|.|TRBD1
CASSYGYRGLYEQYF
TGTGCCAGCAGTTACGGGTACAGGGGGCTCTACGAGCAGTACTTC
>TRBV27|TRBJ1-2|.|TRBD1
CASSFSGQVSGGYGYTF
TGTGCCAGCAGTTTCTCTGGACAGGTCTCGGGGGGCTATGGCTACACCTTC
>TRBV18|TRBJ1-5|.|.
CASSPLRLLRGEDQPQHF
TGTGCCAGCTCACCACTCCGACTCCTTCGGGGGGAAGATCAGCCCCAGCATTTT
>TRBV2|TRBJ1-6|once|TRBD1
CASRGDSDNSPLHF
TGTGCCAGCAGGGGGGACAGCGACAATTCACCCCTCCACTTT
>TRBV9|TRBJ1-3|.|.
CASSAQTDYYGNTIYF
TGTGCCAGCAGCGCCCAGACAGATTATTATGGAAACACCATATATTTT
>TRBV28|TRBJ2-7|.|.
CASTGGQGASYEQYF
TGTGCCAGCACGGGGGGGCAGGGGGCCTCCTACGAGCAGTACTTC
>TRBV7-8|TRBJ1-5|.|TRBD1
CASSGGTAAHQPQHF
TGTGCCAGCAGCGGCGGGACAGCCGCCCATCAGCCCCAGCATTTT
>TRBV4-3|TRBJ2-7|.|.
CASSQRLGDEQYF
TGCGCCAGCAGCCAGAGGTTAGGGGACGAGCAGTACTTC
>TRBV12-3/TRBV12-4|TRBJ2-6|.|.
CASSSGANVLTF
TGTGCCAGCAGTTCTGGGGCCAACGTCCTGACTTTC
>TRBV4-3|TRBJ2-3|.|TRBD2
CASSQVGGWGTDTQYF
TGCGCCAGCAGCCAAGTGGGAGGGTGGGGCACAGATACGCAGTATTTT
>TRBV28|TRBJ2-7|once|TRBD2
CASSLASGRGEQYF
TGTGCCAGCAGTTTGGCTAGCGGGAGGGGCGAGCAGTACTTC
>TRBV4-1|TRBJ2-7|.|TRBD2
CASSQEGSGIYEQYF
TGCGCCAGCAGCCAAGAGGGTAGCGGGATCTACGAGCAGTACTTC
>TRBV30|TRBJ2-3|.|.
CAWSPRRSGRISSTDTQYF
TGTGCCTGGTCCCCCCGGAGGAGTGGGAGAATTTCTAGCACAGATACGCAGTATTTT
>TRBV19|TRBJ2-1|.|.
CASSIALYNEQFF
TGTGCCAGTAGTATAGCCCTATACAATGAGCAGTTCTTC
>TRBV6-5|TRBJ2-1|.|TRBD2
CASSYSASGSSPRQFF
TGTGCCAGCAGTTACTCGGCGAGCGGGAGTTCCCCCCGGCAGTTCTTC
>TRBV6-5|TRBJ2-7|.|.
CASSATSYEQYF
TGTGCCAGCTCAGCGACGAGCTACGAGCAGTACTTC
>TRBV5-1|TRBJ2-7|.|.
CASSDGTTGPSYEQYF
TGCGCCAGCAGCGACGGTACCACAGGACCCTCCTACGAGCAGTACTTC
>TRBV25-1|TRBJ1-2|.|TRBD1
CASSVGTGYGYTF
TGTGCCAGCAGCGTCGGGACAGGCTATGGCTACACCTTC
>TRBV5-4|TRBJ1-2|.|.
CASRSWGSQWGGYTF
TGTGCCAGCAGGTCGTGGGGCAGCCAATGGGGCGGCTACACCTTC
>TRBV28|TRBJ2-1|.|TRBD2
CASSLGSVLAGPYNEQFF
TGTGCCAGCAGTTTAGGATCGGTACTAGCGGGGCCCTACAATGAGCAGTTCTTC
>TRBV19|TRBJ1-1|.|TRBD1
CASREDRQNTEAFF
TGTGCCAGTAGGGAGGACAGGCAGAACACTGAAGCTTTCTTT
>TRBV7-8|TRBJ1-2|.|.
CASSLAAGYGYTF
TGTGCCAGCAGCTTAGCGGCAGGCTATGGCTACACCTTC
>TRBV19|TRBJ1-1|.|.
CASSQGFGETEAFF
TGTGCCAGTAGCCAGGGGTTCGGTGAAACTGAAGCTTTCTTT
>TRBV27|TRBJ2-1|.|TRBD2
CASSSGVAGGPQQFF
TGTGCCAGCAGTTCAGGGGTAGCGGGAGGGCCTCAGCAGTTCTTC
>TRBV4-3|TRBJ2-3|.|TRBD2
CASSPTGGITDTQYF
TGCGCCAGCAGCCCTACCGGGGGGATCACAGATACGCAGTATTTT
>TRBV30|TRBJ2-1|.|TRBD2
CAWSLSSGGGENEQFF
TGTGCCTGGAGCCTTAGTTCGGGAGGGGGTGAGAATGAGCAGTTCTTC
>TRBV5-1|TRBJ1-4|.|.
CASSFDRWGEKLFF
TGCGCCAGCAGCTTCGACAGATGGGGTGAAAAACTGTTTTTT
>TRBV19|TRBJ1-2|.|.
CASSPTTGPYGYTF
TGTGCCAGTAGCCCAACGACAGGACCGTATGGCTACACCTTC
>TRBV28|TRBJ1-6|few|TRBD1
CAMGTGWTRSPLHF
TGTGCCATGGGGACAGGGTGGACCAGATCACCCCTCCACTTT
>TRBV7-3|TRBJ2-1|.|.
CASSSAGPPDNEQFF
TGTGCCAGCAGCTCCGCCGGCCCCCCCGACAATGAGCAGTTCTTC
>TRBV28|TRBJ1-1|.|TRBD1
CASSSPDRMWTEAFF
TGTGCCAGCAGTTCACCGGACAGGATGTGGACTGAAGCTTTCTTT
>TRBV5-1|TRBJ1-2|once|.
CASSLAPREGYTF
TGCGCCAGCAGCTTGGCACCCAGGGAAGGCTACACCTTC
>TRBV19|TRBJ1-2|.|.
CASSTPETATYGYTF
TGTGCCAGTAGTACTCCCGAAACAGCCACCTATGGCTACACCTTC
>TRBV7-2|TRBJ2-7|.|TRBD2
CASSLGGGYEQYF
TGTGCCAGCAGCTTAGGGGGGGGCTACGAGCAGTACTTC
>TRBV4-1|TRBJ1-2|once|TRBD1
CASSQTDRAGYTF
TGCGCCAGCAGCCAAACCGACAGGGCCGGCTACACCTTC
>TRBV5-4|TRBJ2-7|.|TRBD1
CASTVRDRVGYEQYF
TGTGCCAGCACCGTACGGGACAGGGTAGGATACGAGCAGTACTTC
>TRBV7-2|TRBJ2-5|.|TRBD2
CASSLGGLAGVETQYF
TGTGCCAGCAGCTTAGGGGGACTAGCGGGGGTAGAGACCCAGTACTTC
>TRBV12-5|TRBJ1-2|.|.
CASGLGQPIYGYTF
TGTGCTAGTGGTTTGGGGCAGCCGATCTATGGCTACACCTTC
>TRBV29-1|TRBJ2-3|.|.
CSAGRLTDTQYF
TGCAGCGCCGGTCGTCTCACAGATACGCAGTATTTT
>TRBV6-5|TRBJ1-5|.|.
CASRHTGIGNQPQHF
TGTGCCAGCAGACACACAGGGATCGGCAATCAGCCCCAGCATTTT
>TRBV11-2|TRBJ2-2|.|.
CASSFRTPRGPGELFF
TGTGCCAGCAGCTTCCGGACCCCCCGGGGCCCCGGGGAGCTGTTTTTT
>TRBV5-6|TRBJ2-2|.|TRBD2
CASSKSGRVAGELFF
TGTGCCAGCAGCAAAAGCGGGAGAGTAGCCGGGGAGCTGTTTTTT
>TRBV6-2/TRBV6-3|TRBJ1-2|.|.
CASSVDGPGGYTF
TGTGCCAGCAGTGTGGACGGTCCCGGTGGCTACACCTTC
>TRBV9|TRBJ1-1|.|.
CASSVAQQSGGEAFF
TGTGCCAGCAGCGTAGCCCAACAGTCGGGCGGTGAAGCTTTCTTT
>TRBV6-4|TRBJ2-1|.|TRBD2
CASSAAASGRPNEQFF
TGTGCCAGCAGTGCCGCCGCTAGCGGGAGACCTAATGAGCAGTTCTTC
>TRBV4-2|TRBJ1-6|.|TRBD1
CASSLGTGDNSPLHF
TGTGCCAGCAGCCTTGGGACAGGGGATAATTCACCCCTCCACTTT
>TRBV4-1|TRBJ1-4|.|TRBD1
CASSQGAGGVEKLFF
TGCGCCAGCAGCCAAGGGGCAGGGGGGGTAGAAAAACTGTTTTTT
>TRBV6-5|TRBJ1-6|.|.
CASMAGSSYNSPLHF
TGTGCCAGCATGGCGGGGAGCTCCTATAATTCACCCCTCCACTTT
>TRBV30|TRBJ1-5|.|.
CAWSVISESQPQHF
TGTGCCTGGAGTGTAATATCCGAAAGTCAGCCCCAGCATTTT
>TRBV19|TRBJ2-3|few|TRBD1
CASTTGTETDTQYF
TGTGCCAGTACCACCGGGACAGAGACAGATACGCAGTATTTT
>TRBV7-3|TRBJ2-3|once|.
CASSWRSFGTDTQYF
TGTGCCAGCAGCTGGAGGAGTTTTGGCACAGATACGCAGTATTTT
>TRBV6-5|TRBJ2-7|.|.
CASSPRTTGRYEQYF
TGTGCCAGCAGTCCACGGACGACAGGGAGGTACGAGCAGTACTTC
>TRBV11-2|TRBJ1-2|.|TRBD1
CASSLDGTGTGGLLYGYTF
TGTGCCAGCAGCTTAGATGGGACCGGGACAGGGGGCTTACTTTATGGCTACACCTTC
>TRBV6-5|TRBJ2-3|.|.
CASKADTQYF
TGTGCCAGCAAGGCAGATACGCAGTATTTT
>TRBV20-1|TRBJ2-4|.|TRBD1
CSADRGNIQYF
TGCAGTGCTGACAGGGGCAACATTCAGTACTTC